The entry that follows covers one T cell receptor (beta chain) sequence. Its antigen is not known. Its ends do not fully match the called genes, so a read error is possible. This record comes from a study of T cell responses to AZD1222 COVID-19 vaccine. Overall study: Second-dose recipients at about 4 or about 12 weeks were treated as one pooled group. The study's findings and limits: Nearly half of unique spike-specific TCRs reportedly avoided B.1.351 and B.1.1.7 mutated regions. With two AZD1222 doses given, Spike-specific TCR breadth and depth both rose. Females made up more of the donors, who were largely white British, and clonal diversity may have come out too low.

TCRdb's copy holds only in-frame clones and misses some; the assay was immunoSEQ multiplex PCR. The sample records 90,000 to 120,000 clones, more than 90% being singletons. This receptor was obtained from an adult in good health. Sequences were derived from peripheral blood, sampled on day 0 of AZD1222 vaccination.

DNA of the CDR3: TGTGCCTGCAGTGACGCCTACGAGCAGTACTTC. It specifies CACSDAYEQYF. This chain connects TRBV30 to TRBJ2-7, with unresolved D. Per the germline V gene, CDR1 is GTSNPN and CDR2 is SVGIG (reference sequence). There are 11 residues in the CDR3.